Detailed here is one T cell receptor (beta chain). Deletions cut 4 bases from V and 5 bases from J, with 21 bases between. The CDR3 runs 15 residues. Germline V gene data show CDR1 as GTSNPN and CDR2 as SVGIG (reference sequence). This entry comes from a study of blood T cell repertoires in COVID-19. Produced via immunoSEQ multiplex PCR; TCRdb's table is partial and in-frame only. The table has fewer than 250,000 clones, more than 75% seen once; the top ten hold approximately 4%. The chain combines TRBV30 with TRBJ2-7; TRBD2 is a possible D gene (5 bases). The sample was peripheral blood. The receptor's source is a human donor in a cohort sampled during active COVID-19. DNA for the CDR3: TGTGCCTGGAAGGGTGAGGGCCCCGGTAGAAACGAGCAGTACTTC. Encoded protein: CAWKGEGPGRNEQYF. The entire variable domain, with the rest obtained from reference TRBV30 and TRBJ2-7, is as follows: SQTIHQWPATLVQPVGSPLSLECTVEGTSNPNLYWYRQAAGRGLQLLFYSVGIGQISSEVPQNLSASRPQDRQFILSSKKLLLSDSGFYLCAWKGEGPGRNEQYFGPGTRLTVT.